This T cell receptor beta chain was sequenced during a study of T-cell reconstitution after alpha-beta-depleted transplantation in children. Study-level findings and limits: Two months or so post-transplant, alpha-beta T cells reportedly derived from several hundred expanded graft clones. Certain patients had high TCRbeta diversity at day 60, and it came from recipient T cells and thymic progenitors that survived. Hyperexpanded clones declined; after one year, newly produced T cells mostly supplied diversity.

Researchers prepared the TCRbeta library using unique molecular identifiers, the study reports. TCRdb re-analysed the PCR reads in MiXCR, keeping a single row per CDR3 protein. The sample has hundreds of thousands of distinct CDR3 sequences, about a sixth seen once. The CDR3 totals 17 residues. V lost 6 bases and J 0 bases, leaving 19 bases between the germline ends. This clonotype has a handful of counts. The antigen is undetermined. V is TRBV12-3 or TRBV12-4 and J is TRBJ2-3, with a possible D match to TRBD1 (5 bases). This clonotype originated in a male patient aged 2 to 9 who had a stem cell transplant for acute lymphoblastic leukemia, so the T cells may come from the graft donor. The source material was PBMCs, mostly from graft donor cells, sampled 360 days after TCRalphabeta/CD19-depleted stem cell transplant. This CDR3 reads CASRLDSARVSTDTQYF. CDR3 in DNA: TGTGCCAGCAGGCTAGACAGTGCCCGTGTTAGCACAGATACGCAGTATTTT.